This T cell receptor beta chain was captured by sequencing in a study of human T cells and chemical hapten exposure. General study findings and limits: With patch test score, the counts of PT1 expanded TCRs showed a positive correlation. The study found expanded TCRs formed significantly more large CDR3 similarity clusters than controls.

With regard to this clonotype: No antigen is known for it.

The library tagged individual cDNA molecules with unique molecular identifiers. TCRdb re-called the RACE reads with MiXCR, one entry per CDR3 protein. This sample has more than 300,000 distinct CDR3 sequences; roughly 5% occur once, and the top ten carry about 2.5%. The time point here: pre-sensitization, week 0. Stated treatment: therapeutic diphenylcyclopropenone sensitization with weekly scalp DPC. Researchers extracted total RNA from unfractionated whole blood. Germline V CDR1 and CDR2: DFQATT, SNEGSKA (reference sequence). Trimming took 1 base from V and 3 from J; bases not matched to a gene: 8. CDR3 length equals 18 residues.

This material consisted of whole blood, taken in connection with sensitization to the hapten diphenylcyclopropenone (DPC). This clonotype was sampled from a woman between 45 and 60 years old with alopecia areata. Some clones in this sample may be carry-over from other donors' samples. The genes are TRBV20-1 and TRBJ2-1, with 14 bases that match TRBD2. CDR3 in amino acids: CSARGHGTSGRSYNEQFF. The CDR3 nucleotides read TGCAGTGCTAGAGGCCACGGGACTAGCGGGAGAAGCTACAATGAGCAGTTCTTC.